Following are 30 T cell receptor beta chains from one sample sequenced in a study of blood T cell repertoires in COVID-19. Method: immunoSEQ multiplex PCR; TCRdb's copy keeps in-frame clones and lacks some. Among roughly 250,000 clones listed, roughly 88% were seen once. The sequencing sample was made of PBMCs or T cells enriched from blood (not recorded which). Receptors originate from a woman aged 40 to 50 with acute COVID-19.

The DNA of the CDR3 is TGTGCCAGCAGCCAAGTTAAGGCGGGAGCCTACGAGCAGTACTTC. It specifies CASSQVKAGAYEQYF. The genes are TRBV14 and TRBJ2-7, with 7 bases identical to TRBD2. Unmatched junction bases numbered 5, after V lost 1 base and J lost 2 bases. The germline V gene encodes CDR1 SGHDN and CDR2 FVKESK. The CDR3 length is 15 residues.

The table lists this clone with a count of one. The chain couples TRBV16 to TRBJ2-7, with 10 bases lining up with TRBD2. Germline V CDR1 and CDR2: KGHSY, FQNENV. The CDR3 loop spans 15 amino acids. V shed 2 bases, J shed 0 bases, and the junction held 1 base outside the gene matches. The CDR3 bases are TGTGCCAGCAGCCAAGTAGCGGGAGGCTCCTACGAGCAGTACTTC. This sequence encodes CASSQVAGGSYEQYF.

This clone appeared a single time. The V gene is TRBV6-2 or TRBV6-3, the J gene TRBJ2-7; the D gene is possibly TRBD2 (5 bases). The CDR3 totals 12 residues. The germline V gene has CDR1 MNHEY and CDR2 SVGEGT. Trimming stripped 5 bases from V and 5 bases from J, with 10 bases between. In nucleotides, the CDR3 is TGTGCCAGCAGTCGAGGGATCCACGAGCAGTACTTC. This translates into CASSRGIHEQYF.

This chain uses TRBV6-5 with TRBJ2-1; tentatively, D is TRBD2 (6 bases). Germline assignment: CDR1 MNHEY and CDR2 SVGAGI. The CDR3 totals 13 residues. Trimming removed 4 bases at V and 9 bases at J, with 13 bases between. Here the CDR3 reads CASSWDSPPEQFF. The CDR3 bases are TGTGCCAGCAGTTGGGACTCCCCCCCTGAGCAGTTCTTC.

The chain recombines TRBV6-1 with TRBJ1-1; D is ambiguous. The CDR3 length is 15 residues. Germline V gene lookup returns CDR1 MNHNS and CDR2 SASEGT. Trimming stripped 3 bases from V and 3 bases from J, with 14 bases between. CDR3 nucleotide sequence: TGTGCCAGCAGTGACCGGGGTGCGGCAGACACTGAAGCTTTCTTT. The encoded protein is CASSDRGAADTEAFF.

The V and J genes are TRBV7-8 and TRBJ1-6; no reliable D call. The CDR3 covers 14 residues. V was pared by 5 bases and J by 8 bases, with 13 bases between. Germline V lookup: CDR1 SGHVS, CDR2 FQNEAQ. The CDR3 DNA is TGTGCCAGCAGCCCCGGTAATGGAGATTCACCCCTCCACTTT. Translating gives CASSPGNGDSPLHF. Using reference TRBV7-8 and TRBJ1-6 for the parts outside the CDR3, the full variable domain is GAGVSQSPRYKVAKRGQDVALRCDPISGHVSLFWYQQALGQGPEFLTYFQNEAQLDKSGLPSDRFFAERPEGSVSTLKIQRTQQEDSAVYLCASSPGNGDSPLHFGNGTRLTVT.

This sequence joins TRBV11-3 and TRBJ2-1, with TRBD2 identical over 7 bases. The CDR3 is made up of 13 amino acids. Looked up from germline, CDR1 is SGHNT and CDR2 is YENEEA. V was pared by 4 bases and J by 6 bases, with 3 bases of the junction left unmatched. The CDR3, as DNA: TGTGCCAGCAGCTCCCCGGGGGGCAATGAGCAGTTCTTC. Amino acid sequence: CASSSPGGNEQFF.

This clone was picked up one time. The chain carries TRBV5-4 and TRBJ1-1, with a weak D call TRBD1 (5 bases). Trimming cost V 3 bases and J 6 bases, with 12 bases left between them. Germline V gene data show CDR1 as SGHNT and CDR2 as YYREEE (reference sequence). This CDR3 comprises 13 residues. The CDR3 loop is CASSYGGTSEAFF. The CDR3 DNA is TGTGCCAGCAGCTACGGGGGGACCTCTGAAGCTTTCTTT.

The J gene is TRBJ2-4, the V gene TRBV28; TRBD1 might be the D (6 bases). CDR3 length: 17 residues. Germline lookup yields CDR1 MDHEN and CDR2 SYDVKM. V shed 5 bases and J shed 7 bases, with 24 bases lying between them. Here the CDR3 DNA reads TGTGCCAGCAGTCGAACCCAAACCAGGGGCTGGGGGAACATTCAGTACTTC. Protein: CASSRTQTRGWGNIQYF. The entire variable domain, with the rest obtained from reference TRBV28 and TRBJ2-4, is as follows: DVKVTQSSRYLVKRTGEKVFLECVQDMDHENMFWYRQDPGLGLRLIYFSYDVKMKEKGDIPEGYSVSREKKERFSLILESASTNQTSMYLCASSRTQTRGWGNIQYFGAGTRLSVL.

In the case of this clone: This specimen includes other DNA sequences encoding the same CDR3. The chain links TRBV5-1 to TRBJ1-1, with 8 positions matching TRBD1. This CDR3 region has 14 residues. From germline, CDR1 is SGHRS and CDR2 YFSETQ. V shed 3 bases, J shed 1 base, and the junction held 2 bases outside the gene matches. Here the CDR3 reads CASSSQGGNTEAFF. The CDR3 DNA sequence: TGCGCCAGCAGCTCACAGGGGGGGAACACTGAAGCTTTCTTT.

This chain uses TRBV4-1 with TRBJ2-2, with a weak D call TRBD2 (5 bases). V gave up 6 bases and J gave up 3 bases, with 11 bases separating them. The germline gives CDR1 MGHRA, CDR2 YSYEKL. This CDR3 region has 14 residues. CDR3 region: CASRRERDTGELFF. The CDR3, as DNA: TGCGCCAGCAGGAGGGAGCGCGACACCGGGGAGCTGTTTTTT.

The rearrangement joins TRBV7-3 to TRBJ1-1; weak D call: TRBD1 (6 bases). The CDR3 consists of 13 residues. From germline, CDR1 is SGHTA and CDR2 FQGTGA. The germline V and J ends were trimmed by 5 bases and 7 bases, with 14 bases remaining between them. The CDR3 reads CASSLTGSGEAFF. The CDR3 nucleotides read TGTGCCAGCAGCCTGACAGGTTCGGGTGAAGCTTTCTTT. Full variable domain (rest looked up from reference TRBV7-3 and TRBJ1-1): GAGVSQTPSNKVTEKGKYVELRCDPISGHTALYWYRQSLGQGPEFLIYFQGTGAADDSGLPNDRFFAVRPEGSVSTLKIQRTERGDSAVYLCASSLTGSGEAFFGQGTRLTVV.

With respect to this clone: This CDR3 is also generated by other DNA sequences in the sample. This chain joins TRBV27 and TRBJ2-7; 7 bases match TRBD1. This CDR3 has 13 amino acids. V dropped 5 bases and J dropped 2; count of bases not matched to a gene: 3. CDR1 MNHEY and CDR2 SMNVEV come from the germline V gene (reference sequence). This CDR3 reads CASSRQGAYEQYF. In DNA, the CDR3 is TGTGCCAGCAGTCGGCAGGGGGCCTACGAGCAGTACTTC.

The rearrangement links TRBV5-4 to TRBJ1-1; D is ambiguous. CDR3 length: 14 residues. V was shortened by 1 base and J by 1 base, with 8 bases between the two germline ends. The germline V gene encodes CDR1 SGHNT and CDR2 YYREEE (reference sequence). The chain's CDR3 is CASSLPVSNTEAFF. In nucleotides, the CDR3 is TGTGCCAGCAGCTTGCCCGTTTCGAACACTGAAGCTTTCTTT.

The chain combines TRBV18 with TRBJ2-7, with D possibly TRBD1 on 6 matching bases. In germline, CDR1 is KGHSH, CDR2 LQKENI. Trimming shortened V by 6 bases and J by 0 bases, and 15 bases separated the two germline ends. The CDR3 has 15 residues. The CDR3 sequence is CASSQDRKSSYEQYF. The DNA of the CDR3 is TGTGCCAGCTCTCAGGACAGAAAGAGCTCCTACGAGCAGTACTTC. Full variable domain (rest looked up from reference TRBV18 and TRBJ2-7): NAGVMQNPRHLVRRRGQEARLRCSPMKGHSHVYWYRQLPEEGLKFMVYLQKENIIDESGMPKERFSAEFPKEGPSILRIQQVVRGDSAAYFCASSQDRKSSYEQYFGPGTRLTVT.

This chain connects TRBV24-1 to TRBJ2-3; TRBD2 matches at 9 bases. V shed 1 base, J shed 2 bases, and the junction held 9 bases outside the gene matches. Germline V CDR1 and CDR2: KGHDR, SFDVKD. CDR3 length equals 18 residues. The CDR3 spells CATSDFPGTSSDTDTQYF. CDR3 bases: TGTGCCACCAGTGATTTTCCCGGGACTAGCTCAGACACAGATACGCAGTATTTT.

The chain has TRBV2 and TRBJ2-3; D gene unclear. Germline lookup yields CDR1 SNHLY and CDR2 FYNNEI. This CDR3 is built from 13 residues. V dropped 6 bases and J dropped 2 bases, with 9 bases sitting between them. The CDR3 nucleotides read TGTGCCAGCAGGGAGCTAGACACAGATACGCAGTATTTT. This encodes CASRELDTDTQYF.

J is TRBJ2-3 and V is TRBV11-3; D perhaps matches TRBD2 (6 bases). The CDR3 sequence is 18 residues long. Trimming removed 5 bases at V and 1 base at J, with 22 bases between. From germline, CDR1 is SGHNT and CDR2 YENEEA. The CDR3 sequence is CASSAGGSGALGTDTQYF. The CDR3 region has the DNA TGTGCCAGCAGCGCCGGTGGTAGCGGCGCCCTAGGCACAGATACGCAGTATTTT.

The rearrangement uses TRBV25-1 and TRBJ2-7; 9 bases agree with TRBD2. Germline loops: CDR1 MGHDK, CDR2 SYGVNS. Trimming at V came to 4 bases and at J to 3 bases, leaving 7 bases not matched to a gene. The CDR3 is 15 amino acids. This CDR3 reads CASSGAGGGNYEQYF. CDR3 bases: TGTGCCAGCAGTGGAGCGGGAGGAGGTAACTACGAGCAGTACTTC.

CDR3 nucleotide sequence: TGTGCCAGCAGTCCCTCAAGGGGACAAAACACTGAAGCTTTCTTT. Protein sequence: CASSPSRGQNTEAFF. The chain couples TRBV28 to TRBJ1-1; possibly TRBD1 for D (6 bases). With 5 bases removed from V and 2 bases from J, the gap between germline ends came to 15 bases. CDR1 is MDHEN, CDR2 SYDVKM, per germline. The CDR3 is 15 residues long. Full variable domain (remainder filled in from reference TRBV28 and TRBJ1-1): DVKVTQSSRYLVKRTGEKVFLECVQDMDHENMFWYRQDPGLGLRLIYFSYDVKMKEKGDIPEGYSVSREKKERFSLILESASTNQTSMYLCASSPSRGQNTEAFFGQGTRLTVV.

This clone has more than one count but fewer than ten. The DNA of the CDR3 is TGTGCCAGCAGCCAAGGAGACCCCGGGATACTGTTTTTT. It is translated as CASSQGDPGILFF. This chain connects TRBV3-1 (or the pseudogene TRBV3-2) to TRBJ1-4; no reliable D call. This CDR3 comprises 13 residues. CDR1 LGHDT and CDR2 YNNKEL come from the germline V gene (reference sequence). Trimming took 1 base from V and 13 from J, leaving 13 bases between them.

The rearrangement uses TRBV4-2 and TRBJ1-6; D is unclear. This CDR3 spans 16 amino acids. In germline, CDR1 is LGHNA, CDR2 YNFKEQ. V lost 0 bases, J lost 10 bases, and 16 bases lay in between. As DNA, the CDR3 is TGTGCCAGCAGCCAAGAAGCTGGGGTCGGGAGATCACCCCTCCACTTT. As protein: CASSQEAGVGRSPLHF.

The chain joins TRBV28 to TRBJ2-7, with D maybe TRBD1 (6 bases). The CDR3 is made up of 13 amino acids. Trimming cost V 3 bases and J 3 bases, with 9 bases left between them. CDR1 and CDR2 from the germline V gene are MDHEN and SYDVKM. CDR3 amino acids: CASSLWTVYEQYF. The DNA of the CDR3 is TGTGCCAGCAGTTTGTGGACAGTCTACGAGCAGTACTTC. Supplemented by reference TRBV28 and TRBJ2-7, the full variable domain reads DVKVTQSSRYLVKRTGEKVFLECVQDMDHENMFWYRQDPGLGLRLIYFSYDVKMKEKGDIPEGYSVSREKKERFSLILESASTNQTSMYLCASSLWTVYEQYFGPGTRLTVT.

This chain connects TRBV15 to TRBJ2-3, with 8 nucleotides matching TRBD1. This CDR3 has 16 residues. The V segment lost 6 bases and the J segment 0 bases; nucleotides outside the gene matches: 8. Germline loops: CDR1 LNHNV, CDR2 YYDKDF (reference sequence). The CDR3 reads CATSKQGGLSTDTQYF. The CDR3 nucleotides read TGTGCCACCAGTAAACAGGGGGGACTTAGCACAGATACGCAGTATTTT. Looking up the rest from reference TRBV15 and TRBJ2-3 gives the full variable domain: DAMVIQNPRYQVTQFGKPVTLSCSQTLNHNVMYWYQQKSSQAPKLLFHYYDKDFNNEADTPDNFQSRRPNTSFCFLDIRSPGLGDTAMYLCATSKQGGLSTDTQYFGPGTRLTVL.

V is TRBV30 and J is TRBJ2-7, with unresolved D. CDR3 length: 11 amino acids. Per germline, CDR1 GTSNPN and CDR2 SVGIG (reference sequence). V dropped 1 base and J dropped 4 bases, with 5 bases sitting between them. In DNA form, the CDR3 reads TGTGCCTGGAGTGCAGGATACGAGCAGTACTTC. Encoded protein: CAWSAGYEQYF.

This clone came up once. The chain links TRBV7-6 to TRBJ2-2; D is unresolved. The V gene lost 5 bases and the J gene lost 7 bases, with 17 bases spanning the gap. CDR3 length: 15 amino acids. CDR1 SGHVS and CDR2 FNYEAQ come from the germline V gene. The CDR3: CASSPVVVANGELFF. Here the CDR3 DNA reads TGTGCCAGCAGCCCTGTAGTCGTTGCTAACGGGGAGCTGTTTTTT.

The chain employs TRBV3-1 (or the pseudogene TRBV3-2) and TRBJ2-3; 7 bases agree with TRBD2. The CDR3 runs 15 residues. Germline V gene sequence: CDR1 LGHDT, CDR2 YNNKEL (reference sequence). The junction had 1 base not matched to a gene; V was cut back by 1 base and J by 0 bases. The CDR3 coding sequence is TGTGCCAGCAGCCAAGCTAGCGGTAGCACAGATACGCAGTATTTT. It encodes CASSQASGSTDTQYF.

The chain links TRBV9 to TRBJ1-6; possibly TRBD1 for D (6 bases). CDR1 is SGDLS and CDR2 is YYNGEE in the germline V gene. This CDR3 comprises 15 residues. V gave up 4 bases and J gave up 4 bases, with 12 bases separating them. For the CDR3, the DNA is TGTGCCAGCAGCACAACAGGGCTATATAATTCACCCCTCCACTTT. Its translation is CASSTTGLYNSPLHF.

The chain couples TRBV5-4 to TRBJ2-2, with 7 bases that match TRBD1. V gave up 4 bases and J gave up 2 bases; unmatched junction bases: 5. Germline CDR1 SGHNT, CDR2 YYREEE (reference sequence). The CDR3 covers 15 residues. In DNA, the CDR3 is TGTGCCAGCAGCCCAGGACAGGACAACACCGGGGAGCTGTTTTTT. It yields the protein CASSPGQDNTGELFF.

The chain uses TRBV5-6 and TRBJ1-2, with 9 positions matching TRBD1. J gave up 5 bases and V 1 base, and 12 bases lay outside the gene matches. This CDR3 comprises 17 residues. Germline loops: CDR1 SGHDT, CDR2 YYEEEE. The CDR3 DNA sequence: TGTGCCAGCAGCTTGTGGGGACAGGGAAAGATCGCGTATGGCTACACCTTC. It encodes CASSLWGQGKIAYGYTF.